This TCR beta chain was identified during a study of blood T cell repertoires in COVID-19. In the study overall: Italy, Spain and the United States were the sources of the convalescent and acute COVID-19 samples.

TCRdb keeps only in-frame clones here, not all; method: immunoSEQ multiplex PCR. The data show 110,000 or so clones, with 85% seen just once and more than 10% held by the top ten. The V segment lost 8 bases and the J segment 2 bases; nucleotides outside the gene matches: 5. The CDR3 is made up of 13 amino acids. CDR1 LNHNV and CDR2 YYDKDF come from the germline V gene (reference sequence). The J gene is TRBJ2-7, the V gene TRBV15, with 8 bases aligning to TRBD2. The sequence was obtained from a human donor in a cohort sampled during active COVID-19. Sequenced material: peripheral blood. CDR3 DNA: TGTGCCACCCGAGAGCGGGGGACCTACGAGCAGTACTTC. Translated, it gives CATRERGTYEQYF.